This T cell receptor (beta chain) was obtained from a study of T cell repertoires in cytomegalovirus infection. At the level of the study: From public TCR beta signatures came an indication of both CMV infection and matching HLA type.

TCRdb re-called the reads with MiXCR, one entry per CDR3 protein. Of a few hundred thousand distinct CDR3 sequences listed, just under 40% were seen once; the top ten hold 48%. Comments on this clonotype: The antigen is not known.

Germline V lookup: CDR1 SEHNR, CDR2 FQNEAQ (reference sequence). The CDR3 totals 14 residues. V lost 4 bases and J lost 6, with 13 bases in between. Whole-study findings and limits: Predominance within the ex vivo response was attributable to HLA-C-restricted CMV-specific TCR beta clonotypes.

This TCR was sampled from a human donor in good health (CMV status not recorded). Some clones in this sample may be carry-over from other donors' samples. Sequenced material: cultured PBMCs, taken from culture after CMV antigen stimulation. V and J are TRBV7-9 and TRBJ2-4, with D perhaps matching TRBD1 or TRBD2 (5 bases each). Here the CDR3 reads CASSSSGTPNIQYF. CDR3 DNA sequence: TGTGCCAGCAGCTCCTCCGGGACGCCAAACATTCAGTACTTC.